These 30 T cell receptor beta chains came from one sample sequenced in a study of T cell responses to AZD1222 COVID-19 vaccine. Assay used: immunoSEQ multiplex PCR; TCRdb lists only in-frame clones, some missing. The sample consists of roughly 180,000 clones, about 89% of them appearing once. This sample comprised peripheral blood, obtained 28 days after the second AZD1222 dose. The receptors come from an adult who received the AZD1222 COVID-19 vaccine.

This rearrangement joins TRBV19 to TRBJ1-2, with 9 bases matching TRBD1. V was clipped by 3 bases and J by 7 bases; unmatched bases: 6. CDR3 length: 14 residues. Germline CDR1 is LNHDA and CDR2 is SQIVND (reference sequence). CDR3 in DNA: TGTGCCAGTAGTATGGCACAGGGGGCTGCTGGCTACACCTTC. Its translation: CASSMAQGAAGYTF.

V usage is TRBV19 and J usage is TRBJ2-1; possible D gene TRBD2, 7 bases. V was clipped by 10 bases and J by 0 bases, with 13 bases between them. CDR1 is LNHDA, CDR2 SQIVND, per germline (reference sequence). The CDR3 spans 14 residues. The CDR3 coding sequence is TGTGCCACTGGGGGGGCTAGCTCCTACAATGAGCAGTTCTTC. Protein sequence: CATGGASSYNEQFF.

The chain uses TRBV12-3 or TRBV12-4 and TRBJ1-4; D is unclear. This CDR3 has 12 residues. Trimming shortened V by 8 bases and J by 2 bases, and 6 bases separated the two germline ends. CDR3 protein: CASGVTNEKLFF. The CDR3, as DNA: TGTGCCAGCGGGGTGACTAATGAAAAACTGTTTTTT.

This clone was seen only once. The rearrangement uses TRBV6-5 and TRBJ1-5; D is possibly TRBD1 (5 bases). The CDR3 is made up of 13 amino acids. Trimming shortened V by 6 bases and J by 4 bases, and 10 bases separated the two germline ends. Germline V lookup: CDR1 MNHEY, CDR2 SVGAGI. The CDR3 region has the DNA TGTGCCAGCAGCCTCAGGGAGAATCAGCCCCAGCATTTT. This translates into CASSLRENQPQHF.

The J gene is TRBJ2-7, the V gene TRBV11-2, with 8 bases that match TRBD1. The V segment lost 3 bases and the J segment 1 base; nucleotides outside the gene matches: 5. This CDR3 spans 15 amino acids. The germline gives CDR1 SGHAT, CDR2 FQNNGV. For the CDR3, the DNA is TGTGCCAGCAGCTTTTTCAGGGGGCGATCCTACGAGCAGTACTTC. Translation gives CASSFFRGRSYEQYF.

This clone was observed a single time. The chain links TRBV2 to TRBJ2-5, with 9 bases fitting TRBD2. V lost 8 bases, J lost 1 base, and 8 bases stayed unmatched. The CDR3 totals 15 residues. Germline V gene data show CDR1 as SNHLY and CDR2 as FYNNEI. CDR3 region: CASREGRGGQETQYF. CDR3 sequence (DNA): TGTGCCAGCCGCGAAGGGCGGGGGGGCCAAGAGACCCAGTACTTC.

This CDR3 reads CASSFASGQGALGYTF. CDR3 nucleotide sequence: TGTGCCAGCAGCTTTGCGAGTGGGCAGGGGGCGCTTGGCTACACCTTC. This sequence joins TRBV7-2 and TRBJ1-2; 8 positions agree with TRBD1. Germline lookup yields CDR1 SGHTA and CDR2 FQGNSA. J lost 7 bases, V lost 3 bases, and 13 bases had no gene match. This CDR3 region has 16 residues.

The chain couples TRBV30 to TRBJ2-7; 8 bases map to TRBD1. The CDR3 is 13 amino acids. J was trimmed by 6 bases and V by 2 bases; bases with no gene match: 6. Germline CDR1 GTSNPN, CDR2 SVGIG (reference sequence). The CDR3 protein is CAWSIGQGGEQYF. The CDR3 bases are TGTGCCTGGAGTATTGGACAGGGCGGCGAGCAGTACTTC.

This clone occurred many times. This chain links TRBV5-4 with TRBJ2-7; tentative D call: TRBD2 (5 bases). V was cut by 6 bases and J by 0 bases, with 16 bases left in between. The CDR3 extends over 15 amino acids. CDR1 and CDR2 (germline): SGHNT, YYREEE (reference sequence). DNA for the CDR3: TGTGCCAGCACCCCCCGCGGGCAGGCCTCCTACGAGCAGTACTTC. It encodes CASTPRGQASYEQYF.

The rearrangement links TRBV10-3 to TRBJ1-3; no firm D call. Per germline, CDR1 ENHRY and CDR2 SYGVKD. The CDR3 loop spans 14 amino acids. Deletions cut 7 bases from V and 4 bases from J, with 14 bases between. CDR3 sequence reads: CAINTDSGGNTIYF. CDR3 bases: TGTGCCATCAATACAGACTCGGGAGGAAACACCATATATTTT.

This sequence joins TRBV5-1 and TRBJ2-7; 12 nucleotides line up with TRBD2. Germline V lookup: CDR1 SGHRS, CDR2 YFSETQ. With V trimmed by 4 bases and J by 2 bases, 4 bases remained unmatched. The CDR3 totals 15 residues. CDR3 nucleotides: TGCGCCAGCAGCGTGACTAGCGGGGGAACCTACGAGCAGTACTTC. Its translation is CASSVTSGGTYEQYF. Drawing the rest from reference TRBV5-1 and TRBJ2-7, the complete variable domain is KAGVTQTPRYLIKTRGQQVTLSCSPISGHRSVSWYQQTPGQGLQFLFEYFSETQRNKGNFPGRFSGRQFSNSRSEMNVSTLELGDSALYLCASSVTSGGTYEQYFGPGTRLTVT.

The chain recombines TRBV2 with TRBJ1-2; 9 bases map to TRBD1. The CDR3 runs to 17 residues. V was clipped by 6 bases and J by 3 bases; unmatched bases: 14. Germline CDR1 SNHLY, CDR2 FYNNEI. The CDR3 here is CASRFNRGRLNDYGYTF. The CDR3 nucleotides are TGTGCCAGCAGATTCAACAGGGGGCGGTTGAACGACTATGGCTACACCTTC.

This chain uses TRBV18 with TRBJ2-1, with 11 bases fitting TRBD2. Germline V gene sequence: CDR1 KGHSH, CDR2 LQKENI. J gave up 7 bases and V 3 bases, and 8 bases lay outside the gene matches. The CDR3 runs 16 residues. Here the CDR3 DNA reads TGTGCCAGCTCACCGGGACTAGCGGCTTCCTTTAATGAGCAGTTCTTC. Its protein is CASSPGLAASFNEQFF.

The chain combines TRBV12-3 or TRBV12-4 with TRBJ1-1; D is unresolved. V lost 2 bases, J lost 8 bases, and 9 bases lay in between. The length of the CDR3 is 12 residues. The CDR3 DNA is TGTGCCAGCAGTTTATCTGCCGGGGAAGCTTTCTTT. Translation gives CASSLSAGEAFF.

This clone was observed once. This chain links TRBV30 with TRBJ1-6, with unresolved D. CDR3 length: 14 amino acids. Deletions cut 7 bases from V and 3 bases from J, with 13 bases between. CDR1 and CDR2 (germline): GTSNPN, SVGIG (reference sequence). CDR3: CASDRGNYNSPLHF. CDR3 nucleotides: TGTGCCTCGGACCGTGGAAACTATAATTCACCCCTCCACTTT.

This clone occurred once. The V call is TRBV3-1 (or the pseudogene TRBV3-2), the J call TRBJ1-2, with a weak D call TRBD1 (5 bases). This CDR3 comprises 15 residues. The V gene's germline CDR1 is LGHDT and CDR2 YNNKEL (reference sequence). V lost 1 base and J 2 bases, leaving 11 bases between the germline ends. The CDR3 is CASSQGGSGNYGYTF. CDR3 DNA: TGTGCCAGCAGCCAAGGTGGGTCAGGGAACTATGGCTACACCTTC.

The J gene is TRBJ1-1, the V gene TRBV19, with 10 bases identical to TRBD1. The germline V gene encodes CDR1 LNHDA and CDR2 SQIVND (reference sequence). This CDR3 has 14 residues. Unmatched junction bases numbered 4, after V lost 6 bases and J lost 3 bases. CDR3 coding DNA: TGTGCCAGTAGAAGAGGGACAGGGGACACTGAAGCTTTCTTT. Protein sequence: CASRRGTGDTEAFF. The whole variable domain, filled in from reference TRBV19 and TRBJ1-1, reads DGGITQSPKYLFRKEGQNVTLSCEQNLNHDAMYWYRQDPGQGLRLIYYSQIVNDFQKGDIAEGYSVSREKKESFPLTVTSAQKNPTAFYLCASRRGTGDTEAFFGQGTRLTVV.

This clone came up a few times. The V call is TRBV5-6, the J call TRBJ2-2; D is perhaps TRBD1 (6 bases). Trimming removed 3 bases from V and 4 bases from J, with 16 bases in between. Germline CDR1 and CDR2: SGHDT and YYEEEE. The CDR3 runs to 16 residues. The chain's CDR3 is CASSYETGSGTGELFF. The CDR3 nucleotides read TGTGCCAGCAGCTATGAAACAGGGTCGGGCACCGGGGAGCTGTTTTTT.

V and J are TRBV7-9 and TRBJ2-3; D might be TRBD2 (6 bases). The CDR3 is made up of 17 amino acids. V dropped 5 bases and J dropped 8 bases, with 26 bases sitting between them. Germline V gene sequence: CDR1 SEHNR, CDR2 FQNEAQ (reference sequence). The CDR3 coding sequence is TGTGCCAGCAGCGCTGGGGGGAGAAGAGAGATGGTTGGTACGCAGTATTTT. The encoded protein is CASSAGGRREMVGTQYF.

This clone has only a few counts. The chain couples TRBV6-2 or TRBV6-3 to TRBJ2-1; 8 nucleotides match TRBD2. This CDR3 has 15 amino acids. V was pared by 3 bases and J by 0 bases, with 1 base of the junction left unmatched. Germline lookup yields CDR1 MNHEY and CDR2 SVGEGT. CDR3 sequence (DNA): TGTGCCAGCAGTTATAGCGGGAACTCCTACAATGAGCAGTTCTTC. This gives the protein CASSYSGNSYNEQFF.

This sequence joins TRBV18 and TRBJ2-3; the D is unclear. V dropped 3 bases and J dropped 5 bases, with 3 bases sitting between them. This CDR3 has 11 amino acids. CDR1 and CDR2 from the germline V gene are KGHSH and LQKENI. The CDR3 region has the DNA TGTGCCAGCTCACCTGGAGATACGCAGTATTTT. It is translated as CASSPGDTQYF.

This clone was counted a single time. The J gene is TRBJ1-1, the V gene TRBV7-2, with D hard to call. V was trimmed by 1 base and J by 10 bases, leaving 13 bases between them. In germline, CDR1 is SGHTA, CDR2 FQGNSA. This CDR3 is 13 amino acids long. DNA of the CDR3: TGTGCCAGCAGCTTAGATCAGCGGGCCCGAGCTTTCTTT. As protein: CASSLDQRARAFF.

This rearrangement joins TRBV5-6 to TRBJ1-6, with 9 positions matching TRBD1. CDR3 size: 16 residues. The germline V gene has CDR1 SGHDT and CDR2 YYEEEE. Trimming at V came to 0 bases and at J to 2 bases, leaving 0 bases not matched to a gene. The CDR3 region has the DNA TGTGCCAGCAGCTTGGGGACAGGGGCCTATAATTCACCCCTCCACTTT. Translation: CASSLGTGAYNSPLHF.

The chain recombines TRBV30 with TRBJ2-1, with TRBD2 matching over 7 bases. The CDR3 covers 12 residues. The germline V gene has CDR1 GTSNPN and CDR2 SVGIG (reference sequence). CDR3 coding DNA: TGTGTGGGGGAGGGTTCCGGGGTGCCGCAGTTCTTC. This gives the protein CVGEGSGVPQFF.

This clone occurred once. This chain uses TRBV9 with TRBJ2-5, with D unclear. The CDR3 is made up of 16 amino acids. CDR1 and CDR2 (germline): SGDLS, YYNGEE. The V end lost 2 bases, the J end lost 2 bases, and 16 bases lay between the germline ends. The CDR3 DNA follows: TGTGCCAGCAGCGTGGCTGGTTACGGGCTTCAAGAGACCCAGTACTTC. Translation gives CASSVAGYGLQETQYF.

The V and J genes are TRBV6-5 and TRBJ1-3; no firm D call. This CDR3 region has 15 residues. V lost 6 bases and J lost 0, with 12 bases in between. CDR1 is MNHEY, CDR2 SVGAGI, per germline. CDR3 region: CASRAAGASGNTIYF. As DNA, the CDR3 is TGTGCCAGCAGAGCCGCGGGTGCCTCTGGAAACACCATATATTTT.

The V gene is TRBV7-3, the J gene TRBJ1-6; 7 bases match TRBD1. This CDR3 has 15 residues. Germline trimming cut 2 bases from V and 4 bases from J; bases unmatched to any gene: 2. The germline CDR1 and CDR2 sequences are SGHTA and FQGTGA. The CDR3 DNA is TGTGCCAGCAGCTTATCAGGGGGTTATAATTCACCCCTCCACTTT. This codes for CASSLSGGYNSPLHF.

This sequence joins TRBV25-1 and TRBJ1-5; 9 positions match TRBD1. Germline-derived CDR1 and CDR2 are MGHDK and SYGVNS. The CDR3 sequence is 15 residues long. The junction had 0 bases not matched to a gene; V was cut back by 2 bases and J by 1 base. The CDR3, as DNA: TGTGCCAGCAGTGAAACAGGGGGCAGCAATCAGCCCCAGCATTTT. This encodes CASSETGGSNQPQHF.

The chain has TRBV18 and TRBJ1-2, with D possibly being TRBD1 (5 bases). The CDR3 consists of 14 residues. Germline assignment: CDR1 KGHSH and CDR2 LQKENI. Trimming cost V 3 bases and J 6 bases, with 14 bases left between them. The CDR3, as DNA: TGTGCCAGCTCACCTAGACAGCCCCAGCATGGCTACACCTTC. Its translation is CASSPRQPQHGYTF.

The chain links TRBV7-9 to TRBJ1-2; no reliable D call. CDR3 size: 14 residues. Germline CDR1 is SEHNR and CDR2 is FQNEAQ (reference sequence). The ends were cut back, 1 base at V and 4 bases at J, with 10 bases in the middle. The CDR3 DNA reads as TGTGCCAGCAGCTTAGTCAGCACAGTCTATGGCTACACCTTC. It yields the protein CASSLVSTVYGYTF.